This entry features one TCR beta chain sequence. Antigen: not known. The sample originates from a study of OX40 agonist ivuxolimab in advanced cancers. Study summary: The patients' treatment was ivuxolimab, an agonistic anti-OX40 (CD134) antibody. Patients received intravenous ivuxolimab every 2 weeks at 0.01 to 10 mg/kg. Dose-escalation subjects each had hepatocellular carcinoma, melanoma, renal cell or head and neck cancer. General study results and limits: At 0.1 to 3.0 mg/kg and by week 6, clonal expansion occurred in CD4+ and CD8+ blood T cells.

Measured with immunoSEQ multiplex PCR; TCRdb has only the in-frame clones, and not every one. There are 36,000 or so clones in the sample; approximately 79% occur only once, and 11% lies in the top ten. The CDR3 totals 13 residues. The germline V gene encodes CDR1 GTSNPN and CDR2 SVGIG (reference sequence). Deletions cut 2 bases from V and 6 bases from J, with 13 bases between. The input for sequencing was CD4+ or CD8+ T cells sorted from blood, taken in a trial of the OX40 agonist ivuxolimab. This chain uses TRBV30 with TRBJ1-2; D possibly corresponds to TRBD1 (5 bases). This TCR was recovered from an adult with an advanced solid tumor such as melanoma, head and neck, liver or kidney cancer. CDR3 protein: CAWSPGWRDGYTF. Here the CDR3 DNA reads TGTGCCTGGAGTCCAGGGTGGAGAGATGGCTACACCTTC.